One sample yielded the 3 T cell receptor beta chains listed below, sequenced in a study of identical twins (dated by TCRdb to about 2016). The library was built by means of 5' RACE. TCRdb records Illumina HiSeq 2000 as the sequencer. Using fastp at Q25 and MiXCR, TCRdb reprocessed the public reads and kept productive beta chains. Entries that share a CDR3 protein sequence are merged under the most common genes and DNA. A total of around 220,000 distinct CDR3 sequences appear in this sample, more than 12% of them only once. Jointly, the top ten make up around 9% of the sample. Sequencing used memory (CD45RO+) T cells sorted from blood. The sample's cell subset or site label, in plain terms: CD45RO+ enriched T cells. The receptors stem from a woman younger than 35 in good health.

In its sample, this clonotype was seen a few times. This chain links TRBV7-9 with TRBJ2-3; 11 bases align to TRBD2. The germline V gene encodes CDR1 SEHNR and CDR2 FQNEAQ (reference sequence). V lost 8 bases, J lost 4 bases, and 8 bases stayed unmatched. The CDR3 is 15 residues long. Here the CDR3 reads CASGDSGGASDTQYF. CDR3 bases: TGTGCCAGCGGAGATAGCGGGGGGGCCTCAGATACGCAGTATTTT. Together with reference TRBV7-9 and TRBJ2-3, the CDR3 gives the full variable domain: DTGVSQNPRHKITKRGQNVTFRCDPISEHNRLYWYRQTLGQGPEFLTYFQNEAQLEKSRLLSDRFSAERPKGSFSTLEIQRTEQGDSAMYLCASGDSGGASDTQYFGPGTRLTVL.

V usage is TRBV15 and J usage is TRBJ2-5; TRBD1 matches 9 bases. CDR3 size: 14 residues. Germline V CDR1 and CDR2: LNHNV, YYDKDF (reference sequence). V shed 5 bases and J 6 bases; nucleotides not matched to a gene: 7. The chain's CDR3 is CATSGLQGAKTQYF. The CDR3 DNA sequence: TGTGCCACCAGCGGCCTACAGGGGGCAAAGACCCAGTACTTC.

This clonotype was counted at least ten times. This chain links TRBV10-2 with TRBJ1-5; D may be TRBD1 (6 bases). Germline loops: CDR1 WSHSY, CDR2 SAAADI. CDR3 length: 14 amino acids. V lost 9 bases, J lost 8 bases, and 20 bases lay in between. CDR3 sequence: CASLTLGGQEPQHF. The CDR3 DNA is TGCGCCAGTTTAACCCTGGGGGGCCAGGAGCCCCAGCATTTT.